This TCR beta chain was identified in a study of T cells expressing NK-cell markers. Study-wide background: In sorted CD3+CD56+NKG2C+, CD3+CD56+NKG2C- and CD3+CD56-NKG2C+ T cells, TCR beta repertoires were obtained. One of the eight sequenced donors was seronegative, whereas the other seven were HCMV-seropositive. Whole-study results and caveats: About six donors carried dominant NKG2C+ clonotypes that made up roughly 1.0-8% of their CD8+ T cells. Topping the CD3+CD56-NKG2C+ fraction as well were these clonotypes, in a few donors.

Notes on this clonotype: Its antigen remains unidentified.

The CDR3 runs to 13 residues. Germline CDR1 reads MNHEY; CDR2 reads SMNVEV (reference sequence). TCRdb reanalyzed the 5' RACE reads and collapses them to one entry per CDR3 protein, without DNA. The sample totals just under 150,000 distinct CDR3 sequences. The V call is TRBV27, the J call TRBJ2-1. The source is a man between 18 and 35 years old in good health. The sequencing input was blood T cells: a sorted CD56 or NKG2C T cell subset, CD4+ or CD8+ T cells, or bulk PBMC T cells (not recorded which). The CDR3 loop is CASSLGLRNEQFF.